The present T cell receptor (beta chain) was sequenced within a study of blood T cell repertoires in COVID-19. TCRdb keeps only in-frame clones here, not all; method: immunoSEQ multiplex PCR. Among 75,000 to 95,000 clones, 70% to 85% were seen once, and the ten largest hold around 24%. The CDR3 sequence is 17 residues long. The junction had 6 bases not matched to a gene; V was cut back by 3 bases and J by 0 bases. In germline, CDR1 is SGHKS, CDR2 YYEKEE (reference sequence). V is TRBV5-5 and J is TRBJ1-4, with 9 bases aligning to TRBD1. The specimen was peripheral blood. The TCR was taken from a woman aged 55 to 70 in a cohort sampled during active or convalescent COVID-19. The CDR3 DNA sequence: TGTGCCAGCAGCTCTCCGGGACAGGGAGCAACTAATGAAAAACTGTTTTTT. Translation gives CASSSPGQGATNEKLFF. Looking up the rest from reference TRBV5-5 and TRBJ1-4 gives the full variable domain: DAGVTQSPTHLIKTRGQQVTLRCSPISGHKSVSWYQQVLGQGPQFIFQYYEKEERGRGNFPDRFSARQFPNYSSELNVNALLLGDSALYLCASSSPGQGATNEKLFFGSGTQLSVL.